This record looks at one T cell receptor beta chain sequence and its context. This entry belongs to a study of blood T cell repertoires in COVID-19. Study-wide background: Both acute and convalescent COVID-19 samples were obtained from the United States, Italy and Spain. T cells, B-cell-depleted T cells, or PBMCs provided the cDNA or gDNA that served as material.

Original processing notes: Reference gene primer amplification gave estimated nucleated cell counts. The data were produced by immunoSEQ multiplex PCR, yet TCRdb's version contains in-frame clones alone and is incomplete. V, J and clone size were drawn from that table, and D and trimming were deduced from the DNA. The sample carries some 250,000 clones, about 80% recorded once. The germline V gene encodes CDR1 SGHAT and CDR2 FQNNGV. This CDR3 is built from 19 residues. The J segment lost 1 base and the V segment lost 1 base, leaving 12 bases of the junction unmatched. Sequenced sample: peripheral blood. This clonotype was obtained from a man aged 25-45 years who had recovered from COVID-19. This chain connects TRBV11-2 to TRBJ2-5; the match to TRBD2 covers 10 bases. CDR3 bases: TGTGCCAGCAGCTTAGGGCGTAGCGGGAGGCGGATGACCCAAGAGACCCAGTACTTC. Amino acid sequence: CASSLGRSGRRMTQETQYF.